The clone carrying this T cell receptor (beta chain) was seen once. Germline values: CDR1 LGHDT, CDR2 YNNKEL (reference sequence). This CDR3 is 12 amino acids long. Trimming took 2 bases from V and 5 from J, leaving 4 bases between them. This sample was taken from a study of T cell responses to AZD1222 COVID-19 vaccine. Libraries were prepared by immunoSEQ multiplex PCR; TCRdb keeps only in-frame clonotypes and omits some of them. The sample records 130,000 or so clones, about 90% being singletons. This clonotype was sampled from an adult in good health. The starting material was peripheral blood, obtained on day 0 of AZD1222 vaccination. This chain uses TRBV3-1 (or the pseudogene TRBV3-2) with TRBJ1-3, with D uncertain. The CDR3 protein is CASSQIRNTIYF. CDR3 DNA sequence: TGTGCCAGCAGCCAAATTAGAAACACCATATATTTT.